Given below is one T cell receptor beta chain in context. The antigen is unknown. Measured with immunoSEQ multiplex PCR; TCRdb has only the in-frame clones, and not every one. The table lists more than 500,000 clones, approximately 95% of them singletons, with about 0.11% in the top ten. The data are from a study of shared clonotypes between healthy human individuals. Study outcomes and limitations: Only a few donors were included, so the genetic and exposure-history diversity represented was limited.

The CDR3 is made up of 16 amino acids. V lost 5 bases to trimming and J lost 2 bases; unmatched junction nucleotides: 9. CDR1 and CDR2 from the germline V gene are MDHEN and SYDVKM. In the naive CD8 group, cells lacked CD45RO and were positively selected for CCR7, so terminally differentiated effector memory CD45RA+ cells were left out. The TCR originated in a woman younger than 45 in good health. Sequenced material: naive CD8+ T cells sorted from blood. V usage is TRBV28 and J usage is TRBJ1-3; 7 bases are shared with TRBD1. The CDR3 nucleotides are TGTGCCAGCAGTGACCCCGACAGGGTTGCTGGAAACACCATATATTTT. Its translation is CASSDPDRVAGNTIYF.